A selection of T cell receptor beta chains follows, all from one sample in a study of response to subunit inactivated influenza vaccine. MiXCR, run by TCRdb on the RT-PCR reads, gives a single entry per CDR3 protein. The sample lists under 550,000 distinct CDR3 sequences; under 8.5% were seen once. The input for sequencing was PBMCs from blood, taken less than 30 months after vaccination. These TCRs come from a man between 50 and 69 years old who received an inactivated influenza vaccine. Each CDR3 is given with its conserved first and last residue. A D gene is named only where the DNA matches it firmly. Clone size is stated in some rows and not others, as once, few, many or a class when expanded.

V gene	J gene	D gene	clone size	CDR3 DNA	CDR3 protein
TRBV20-1	TRBJ2-5	-	many	TGCAGTGCCCGGGCAATTGGCGGTGGAGAGACCCAGTACTTC	CSARAIGGGETQYF
TRBV20-1	TRBJ2-1	TRBD1	-	TGCAGTGCACGCCCGATTAGTTGGACAGGGACCGGCTACAATGAGCAGTTCTTC	CSARPISWTGTGYNEQFF
TRBV7-9	TRBJ2-2	TRBD2	-	TGTGCCAGCCTAGCGGGAGGTACCGGGGAGCTGTTTTTT	CASLAGGTGELFF
TRBV20-1	TRBJ1-2	TRBD1	many	TGCAGTGCAACTAACAGGGGGGCACGGGGCTACACCTTC	CSATNRGARGYTF
TRBV12-3/TRBV12-4	TRBJ2-1	-	few	TGTGCCAGCAGTTTCACCGACTTGCCCTACAATGAGCAGTTCTTC	CASSFTDLPYNEQFF
TRBV7-2	TRBJ1-6	TRBD1	-	TGTGCCAGCAGCCCGGACAGGGTCGCACCCCTCCACTTT	CASSPDRVAPLHF
TRBV9	TRBJ1-5	TRBD1	-	TGTGCCAGCAGCGCGGGACAGGGAGACAATCAGCCCCAGCATTTT	CASSAGQGDNQPQHF
TRBV6-2/TRBV6-3	TRBJ2-2	TRBD1	-	TGTGCCAGCAGTTACGGGACAGGGCTCACCGGGGAGCTGTTTTTT	CASSYGTGLTGELFF
TRBV20-1	TRBJ2-7	TRBD1	few	TGCAGTTTTCGGCAGGGGGCCTACGAGCAGTACTTC	CSFRQGAYEQYF
TRBV20-1	TRBJ2-3	TRBD2	few	TGCTGTGCTAGAGATGTGCGGCGGGGGGCTAGCACAGATACGCAGTATTTT	CCARDVRRGASTDTQYF
TRBV10-3	TRBJ2-3	TRBD2	many	TGTGCCATCAGTTCAGGGACTAGCGGAAACACAGATACGCAGTATTTT	CAISSGTSGNTDTQYF
TRBV28	TRBJ2-7	TRBD1	few	TGTGCCAGCAGTTCTCCGGGACAGGGGATTTCCTACGAGCAGTACTTC	CASSSPGQGISYEQYF
TRBV20-1	TRBJ2-3	TRBD2	few	TGCAGTGCTTCGGAGGTGGGACTAGCGGGAGGAGGCGGGGATACGCAGTATTTT	CSASEVGLAGGGGDTQYF
TRBV5-1	TRBJ2-7	TRBD2	many	TGCGCCAGCAGCGGGACTAGCGGGGCCTACGAGCAGTACTTC	CASSGTSGAYEQYF
TRBV4-1	TRBJ2-1	-	few	TGCGCCAGCAGCCAACCCAGGGCGTCTAGCGCGAGCTCCTACAATGAGCAGTTCTTC	CASSQPRASSASSYNEQFF
TRBV4-2	TRBJ2-3	TRBD2	-	TGTGCCAGCAGCCAACGGCCTAGCGGGAGGGCCACAGATACGCAGTATTTT	CASSQRPSGRATDTQYF
TRBV29-1	TRBJ1-1	TRBD1	-	TGCAGCGTTGAAGCTCCATCCAGGGGGCTGAACACTGAAGCTTTCTTT	CSVEAPSRGLNTEAFF
TRBV5-5	TRBJ1-2	-	-	TGTGCCAGCAGCTTGGCCCCACAGGGTTCTAACTATGGCTACACCTTC	CASSLAPQGSNYGYTF
TRBV4-3	TRBJ1-6	-	few	TGCGCCAGCAGCCAAGAATGGGCGAGGTCACCCCTCCACTTT	CASSQEWARSPLHF
TRBV9	TRBJ2-3	-	many	TGTGCCAGCAGCGTAGAAGGGGAGAGGGTTACGCAGTATTTT	CASSVEGERVTQYF
TRBV5-1	TRBJ2-2	-	many	TGCGCCAGCAGCTTGGACCCGAACACCGGGGAGCTGTTTTTT	CASSLDPNTGELFF
TRBV25-1	TRBJ2-5	-	-	TGTGCCAGCAGTGCAGCAGACCAAGAGACCCAGTACTTC	CASSAADQETQYF
TRBV6-2/TRBV6-3	TRBJ2-3	TRBD2	few	TGTGCCAGCAGTCAGGGACTAGCGGCACAATCAGATACGCAGTATTTT	CASSQGLAAQSDTQYF
TRBV20-1	TRBJ2-5	-	few	TGCAGTGCCCTCAGAAAGGTCCGGGGGGAGACCCAGTACTTC	CSALRKVRGETQYF
TRBV5-1	TRBJ2-5	-	-	TGCGCCAGCAGCTTGAATGGGCTAGCAGGGGGGGAGACCCAGTACTTC	CASSLNGLAGGETQYF
TRBV11-2	TRBJ2-7	TRBD2	many	TGTGCCAGCAGCTTAGTAAATTACGGGACTAGCGGCTTTTACGAGCAGTACTTC	CASSLVNYGTSGFYEQYF
TRBV20-1	TRBJ2-1	-	-	TGCAGTGCTAGAACCGGGGGCGGATCCTACAATGAGCAGTTCTTC	CSARTGGGSYNEQFF
TRBV24-1	TRBJ2-1	-	few	TGTGCCACCATACAGGGAAAAAACAATGAGCAGTTCTTC	CATIQGKNNEQFF